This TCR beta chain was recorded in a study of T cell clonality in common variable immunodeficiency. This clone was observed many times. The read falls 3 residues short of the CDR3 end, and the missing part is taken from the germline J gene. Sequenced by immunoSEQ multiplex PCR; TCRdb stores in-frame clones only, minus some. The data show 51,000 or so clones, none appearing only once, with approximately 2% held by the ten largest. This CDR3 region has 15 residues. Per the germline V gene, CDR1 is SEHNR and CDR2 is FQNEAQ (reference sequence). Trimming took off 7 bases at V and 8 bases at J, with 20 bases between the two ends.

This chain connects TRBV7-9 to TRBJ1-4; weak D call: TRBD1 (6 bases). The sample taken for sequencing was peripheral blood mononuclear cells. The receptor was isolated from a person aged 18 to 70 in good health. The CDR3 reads CASNGATGRREKLFF. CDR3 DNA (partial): TGTGCCAGCAATGGCGCGACAGGTCGGAGGGAAAAA.